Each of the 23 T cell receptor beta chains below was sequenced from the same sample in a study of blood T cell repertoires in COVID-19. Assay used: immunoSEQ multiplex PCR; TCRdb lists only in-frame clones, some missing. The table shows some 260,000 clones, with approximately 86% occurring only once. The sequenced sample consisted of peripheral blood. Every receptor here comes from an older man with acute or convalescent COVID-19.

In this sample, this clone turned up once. CDR3 in DNA: TGTGCTAGTGGAACGACAGGGGGTATCGAGACCCAGTACTTC. Translating it yields CASGTTGGIETQYF. The V gene is TRBV12-5, the J gene TRBJ2-5; 9 nucleotides align to TRBD1. The V and J ends lost 6 bases and 5 bases, in that order; junction bases with no gene match: 7. Germline CDR1 reads LGHNT; CDR2 reads FRNRAP. The CDR3 contains 14 residues.

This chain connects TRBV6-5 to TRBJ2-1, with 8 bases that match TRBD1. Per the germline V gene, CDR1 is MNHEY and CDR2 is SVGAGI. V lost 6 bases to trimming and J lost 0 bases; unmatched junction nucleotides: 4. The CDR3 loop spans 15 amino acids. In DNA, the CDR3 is TGTGCCAGCAGCAAGGACAGGGACTCCTACAATGAGCAGTTCTTC. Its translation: CASSKDRDSYNEQFF.

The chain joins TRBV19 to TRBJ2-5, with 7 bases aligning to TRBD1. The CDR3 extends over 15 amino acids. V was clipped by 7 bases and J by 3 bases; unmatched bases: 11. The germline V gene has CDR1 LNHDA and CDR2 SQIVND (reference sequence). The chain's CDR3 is CASIPTGDVEETQYF. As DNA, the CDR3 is TGTGCCAGTATTCCCACAGGGGATGTAGAAGAGACCCAGTACTTC.

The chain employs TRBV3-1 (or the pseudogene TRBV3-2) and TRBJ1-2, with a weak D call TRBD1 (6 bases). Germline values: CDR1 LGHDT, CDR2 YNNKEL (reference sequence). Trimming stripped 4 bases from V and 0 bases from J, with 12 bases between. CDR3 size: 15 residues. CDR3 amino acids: CASSRLEGANYGYTF. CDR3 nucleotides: TGTGCCAGCAGCCGTCTCGAGGGGGCTAACTATGGCTACACCTTC.

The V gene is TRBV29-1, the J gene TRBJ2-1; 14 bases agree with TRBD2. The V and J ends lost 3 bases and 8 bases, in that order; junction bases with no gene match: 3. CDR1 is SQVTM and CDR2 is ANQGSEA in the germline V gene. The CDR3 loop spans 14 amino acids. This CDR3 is CSVDGLAGGYEQFF. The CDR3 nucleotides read TGCAGCGTTGACGGACTAGCGGGAGGCTATGAGCAGTTCTTC.

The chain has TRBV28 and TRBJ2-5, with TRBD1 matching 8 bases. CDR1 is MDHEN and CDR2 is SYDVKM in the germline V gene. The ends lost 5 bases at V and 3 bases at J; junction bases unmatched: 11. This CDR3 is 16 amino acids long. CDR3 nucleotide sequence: TGTGCCAGCAGTCTATCCGGACAGGGACTTGAAGAGACCCAGTACTTC. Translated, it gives CASSLSGQGLEETQYF.

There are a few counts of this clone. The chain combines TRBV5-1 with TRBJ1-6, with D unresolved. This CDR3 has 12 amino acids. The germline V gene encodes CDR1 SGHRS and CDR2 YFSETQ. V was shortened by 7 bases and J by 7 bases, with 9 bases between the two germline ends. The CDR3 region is CASGFLNSPLHF. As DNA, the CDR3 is TGCGCCAGCGGTTTCCTAAATTCACCCCTCCACTTT.

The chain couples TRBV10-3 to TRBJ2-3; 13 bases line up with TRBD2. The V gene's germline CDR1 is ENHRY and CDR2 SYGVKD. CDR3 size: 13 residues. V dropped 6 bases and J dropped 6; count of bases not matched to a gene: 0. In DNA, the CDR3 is TGTGCCATCAGGGGACTAGCGGGGGATACGCAGTATTTT. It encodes CAIRGLAGDTQYF.

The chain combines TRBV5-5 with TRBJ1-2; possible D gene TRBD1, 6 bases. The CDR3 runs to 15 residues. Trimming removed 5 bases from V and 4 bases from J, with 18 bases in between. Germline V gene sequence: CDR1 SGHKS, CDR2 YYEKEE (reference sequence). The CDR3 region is CASSHRPGVIYGYTF. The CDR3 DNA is TGTGCCAGCAGTCACAGACCAGGGGTGATCTATGGCTACACCTTC.

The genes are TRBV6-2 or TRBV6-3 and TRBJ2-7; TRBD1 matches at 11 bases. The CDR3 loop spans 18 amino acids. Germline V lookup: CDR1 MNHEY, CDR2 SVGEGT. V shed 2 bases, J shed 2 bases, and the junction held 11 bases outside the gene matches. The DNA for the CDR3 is TGTGCCAGCAGTTACCTGACCGGGACAGGGGGATCGACCTACGAGCAGTACTTC. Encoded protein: CASSYLTGTGGSTYEQYF.

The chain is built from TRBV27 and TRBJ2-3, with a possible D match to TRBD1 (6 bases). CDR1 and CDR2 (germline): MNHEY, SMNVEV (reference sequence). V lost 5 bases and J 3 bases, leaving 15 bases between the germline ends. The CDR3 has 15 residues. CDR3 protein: CASSALAGVTDTQYF. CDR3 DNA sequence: TGTGCCAGCAGTGCCTTAGCAGGGGTAACAGATACGCAGTATTTT.

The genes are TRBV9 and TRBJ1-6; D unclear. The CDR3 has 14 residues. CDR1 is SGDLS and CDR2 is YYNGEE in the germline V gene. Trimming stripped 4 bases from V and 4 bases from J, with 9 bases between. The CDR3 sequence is CASSLRGYNSPLHF. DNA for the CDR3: TGTGCCAGCAGCCTAAGAGGGTATAATTCACCCCTCCACTTT.

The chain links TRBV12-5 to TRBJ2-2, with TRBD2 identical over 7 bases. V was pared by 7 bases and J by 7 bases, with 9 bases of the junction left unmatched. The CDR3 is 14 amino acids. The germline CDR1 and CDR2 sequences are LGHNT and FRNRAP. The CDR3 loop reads CASASRLAGGELFF. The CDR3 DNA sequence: TGTGCTAGTGCCTCACGACTAGCCGGCGGGGAGCTGTTTTTT.

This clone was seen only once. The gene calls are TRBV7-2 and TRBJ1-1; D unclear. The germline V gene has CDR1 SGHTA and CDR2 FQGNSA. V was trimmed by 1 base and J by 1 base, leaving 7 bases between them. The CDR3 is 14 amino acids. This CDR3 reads CASSLVQANTEAFF. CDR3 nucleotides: TGTGCCAGCAGCTTAGTGCAAGCGAACACTGAAGCTTTCTTT.

Written as DNA, the CDR3 is TGCAGCGTTGAAACAGGGAGAGACGAGCAGTACTTC. It encodes CSVETGRDEQYF. The chain uses TRBV29-1 and TRBJ2-7, with D maybe TRBD1 (6 bases). Germline-derived CDR1 and CDR2 are SQVTM and ANQGSEA. Deletions cut 2 bases from V and 5 bases from J, with 10 bases between. CDR3 size: 12 residues.

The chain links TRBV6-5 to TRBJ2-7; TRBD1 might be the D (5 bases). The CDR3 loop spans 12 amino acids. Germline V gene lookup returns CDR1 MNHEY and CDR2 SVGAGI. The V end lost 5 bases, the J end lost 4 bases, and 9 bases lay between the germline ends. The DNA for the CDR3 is TGTGCCAGCAGTACAGACAGTTACGAGCAGTACTTC. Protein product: CASSTDSYEQYF.

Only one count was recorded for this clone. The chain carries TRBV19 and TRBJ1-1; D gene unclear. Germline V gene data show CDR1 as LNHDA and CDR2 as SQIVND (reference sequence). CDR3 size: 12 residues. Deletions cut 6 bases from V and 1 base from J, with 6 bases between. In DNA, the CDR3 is TGTGCCAGTAGACCCGGGAACACTGAAGCTTTCTTT. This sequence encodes CASRPGNTEAFF.

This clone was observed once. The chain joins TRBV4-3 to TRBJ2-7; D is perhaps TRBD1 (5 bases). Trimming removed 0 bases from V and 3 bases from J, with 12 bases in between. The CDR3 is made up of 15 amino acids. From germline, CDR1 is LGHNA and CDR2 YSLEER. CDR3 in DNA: TGCGCCAGCAGCCAAGAAGAACAGGAAAGCTACGAGCAGTACTTC. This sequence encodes CASSQEEQESYEQYF.

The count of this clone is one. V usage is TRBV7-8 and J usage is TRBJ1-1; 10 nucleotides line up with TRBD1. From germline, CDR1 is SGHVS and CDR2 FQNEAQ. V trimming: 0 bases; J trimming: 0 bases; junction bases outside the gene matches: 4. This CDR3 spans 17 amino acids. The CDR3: CASSLADRGQMNTEAFF. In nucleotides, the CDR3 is TGTGCCAGCAGCTTAGCCGACAGGGGGCAAATGAACACTGAAGCTTTCTTT.

CDR3 sequence: CASSGAGDTQYF. The CDR3 bases are TGTGCCAGCAGTGGGGCCGGAGATACGCAGTATTTT. The genes are TRBV6-4 and TRBJ2-3; no definite D call. Germline V lookup: CDR1 MRHNA, CDR2 SNTAGT. Trimming took 4 bases from V and 5 from J, leaving 7 bases between them. The CDR3 contains 12 residues.

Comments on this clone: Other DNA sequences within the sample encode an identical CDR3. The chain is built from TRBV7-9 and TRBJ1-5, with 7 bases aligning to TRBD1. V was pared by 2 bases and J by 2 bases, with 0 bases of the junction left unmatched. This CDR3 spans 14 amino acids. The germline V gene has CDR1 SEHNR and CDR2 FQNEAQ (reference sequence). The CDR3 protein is CASSLTGGNQPQHF. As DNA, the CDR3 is TGTGCCAGCAGCTTAACAGGGGGCAATCAGCCCCAGCATTTT.

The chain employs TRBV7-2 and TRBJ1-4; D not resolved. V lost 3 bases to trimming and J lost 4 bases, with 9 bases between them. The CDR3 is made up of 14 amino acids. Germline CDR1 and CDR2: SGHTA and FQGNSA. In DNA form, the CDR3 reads TGTGCCAGCAGCTTTGCCCACAATAATGAAAAACTGTTTTTT. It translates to CASSFAHNNEKLFF.

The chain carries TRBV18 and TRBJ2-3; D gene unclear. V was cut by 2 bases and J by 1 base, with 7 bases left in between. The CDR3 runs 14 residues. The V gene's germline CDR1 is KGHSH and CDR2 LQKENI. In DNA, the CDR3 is TGTGCCAGCTCACCAGAGTTCGGCACAGATACGCAGTATTTT. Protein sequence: CASSPEFGTDTQYF. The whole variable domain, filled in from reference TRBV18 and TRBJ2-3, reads NAGVMQNPRHLVRRRGQEARLRCSPMKGHSHVYWYRQLPEEGLKFMVYLQKENIIDESGMPKERFSAEFPKEGPSILRIQQVVRGDSAAYFCASSPEFGTDTQYFGPGTRLTVL.